This TCR beta chain emerged from a study of OX40 agonist ivuxolimab in advanced cancers. Turning to this clone: Its antigen remains unidentified.

Sequenced by immunoSEQ multiplex PCR; TCRdb stores in-frame clones only, minus some. Among about 63,000 clones listed, roughly nine tenths were seen once. Germline loops: CDR1 SGDLS, CDR2 YYNGEE. V lost 1 base, J lost 7 bases, and 14 bases lay in between. The CDR3 totals 14 residues. Overall study findings and caveats: CD8+ T cells showed, on average, more clonal expansion than CD4+ cells.

This chain uses TRBV9 with TRBJ1-2; no reliable D call. The sequencing here drew on CD4+ or CD8+ T cells sorted from blood, taken in a trial of the OX40 agonist ivuxolimab. The sequence derives from an adult with an advanced solid tumor such as melanoma, head and neck, liver or kidney cancer. CDR3 region: CASSVNGYAGGYTF. CDR3 nucleotides: TGTGCCAGCAGCGTAAATGGATATGCTGGTGGCTACACCTTC. Combining the CDR3 with reference TRBV9 and TRBJ1-2 gives the whole variable domain DSGVTQTPKHLITATGQRVTLRCSPRSGDLSVYWYQQSLDQGLQFLIQYYNGEERAKGNILERFSAQQFPDLHSELNLSSLELGDSALYFCASSVNGYAGGYTFGSGTRLTVV.